This TCR beta chain is drawn from a study of T cell changes during pregnancy in multiple sclerosis. Trimming removed 1 base from V and 1 base from J, with 11 bases in between. This CDR3 is 16 amino acids long. Germline V CDR1 and CDR2: SGHNT, YYREEE (reference sequence). This table comes from immunoSEQ multiplex PCR, and its TCRdb copy is limited to in-frame clones, with some not included. Seen here are around 64,000 clones, more than 85% observed once, and the top ten hold around 2.5%. The receptor was derived from a female donor with multiple sclerosis, enrolled in a pregnancy study. The gene calls are TRBV5-4 and TRBJ2-2; TRBD2 is a possible D gene (6 bases). The source was CD8+ T cells from peripheral blood mononuclear cells, collected in the third trimester of pregnancy. This CDR3 is CASSLYVAVNTGELFF. The CDR3 nucleotides read TGTGCCAGCAGCTTGTATGTAGCGGTGAACACCGGGGAGCTGTTTTTT.